These 14 T cell receptor beta chains share one sample of origin, sequenced in a study of T cells in localized non-small cell lung cancer (TCRdb year 2020). The library was made by the immunoSEQ multiplex PCR assay. This is the immuneACCESS table as TCRdb keeps it, with only in-frame sequences that have V and J called. A part of the clones is gone; compared with another copy, unresolved V genes explain less than half, and the rest is unexplained. The sample table contains roughly 48,000 clones; only one count was recorded for roughly 80% of them. In total, the top ten clones hold less than 20% of the sample. Sample: peripheral blood, taken before any cancer treatment. The receptors come from a man aged 35-75 years with stage I squamous cell lung carcinoma.

V is TRBV28 and J is TRBJ1-3, with 9 bases lining up with TRBD1. Germline V gene lookup returns CDR1 MDHEN and CDR2 SYDVKM. The CDR3 consists of 15 residues. The V and J ends lost 6 bases and 8 bases, in that order; junction bases with no gene match: 11. CDR3 nucleotides: TGTGCCAGCAGATCCCCGGGACAGGGACCGGACACCATATATTTT. Its protein is CASRSPGQGPDTIYF. Complete variable domain (other parts from reference TRBV28 and TRBJ1-3): DVKVTQSSRYLVKRTGEKVFLECVQDMDHENMFWYRQDPGLGLRLIYFSYDVKMKEKGDIPEGYSVSREKKERFSLILESASTNQTSMYLCASRSPGQGPDTIYFGEGSWLTVV.

The chain recombines TRBV5-4 with TRBJ2-7, with 10 bases aligning to TRBD1. Germline V lookup: CDR1 SGHNT, CDR2 YYREEE (reference sequence). CDR3 size: 15 residues. V was pared by 5 bases and J by 2 bases, with 7 bases of the junction left unmatched. This chain's CDR3 is CASRTGTGVPYEQYF. CDR3 in DNA: TGTGCCAGCAGAACCGGGACAGGGGTTCCCTACGAGCAGTACTTC.

The CDR3 is CASSHTGKRSNQPQHF. The DNA for the CDR3 is TGTGCCAGCAGTCATACAGGGAAAAGGAGCAATCAGCCCCAGCATTTT. The chain has TRBV27 and TRBJ1-5, with D tentatively TRBD1 (6 bases). Germline lookup yields CDR1 MNHEY and CDR2 SMNVEV (reference sequence). CDR3 length equals 16 residues. The germline V and J ends were trimmed by 5 bases and 1 base, with 15 bases remaining between them.

This clone occurred a few times. The chain uses TRBV23-1 and TRBJ2-7; D is ambiguous. TRBV23-1 is sorted into the ORF group, with uncertain function. V dropped 6 bases and J dropped 5 bases, with 20 bases sitting between them. There are 15 residues in the CDR3. CDR3 bases: TGCGCCAGCAGCCCCTGTCGTAGTAGTTACCACGAGCAGTACTTC. Translated, it gives CASSPCRSSYHEQYF.

The chain employs TRBV7-3 and TRBJ2-1; 10 bases fit TRBD2. The CDR3 has 14 residues. Per germline, CDR1 SGHTA and CDR2 FQGTGA. The V gene end was trimmed by 8 bases and the J gene end by 6 bases; junction bases not matched to a gene: 7. DNA for the CDR3: TGTGCCAGCGCCTCGGGACTAGCGATCAATGAGCAGTTCTTC. It translates to CASASGLAINEQFF.

This clone was detected a few times. The V call is TRBV5-6, the J call TRBJ1-4; 7 bases agree with TRBD1. The CDR3 extends over 15 amino acids. In germline, CDR1 is SGHDT, CDR2 YYEEEE. The junction had 7 bases not matched to a gene; V was cut back by 0 bases and J by 8 bases. This chain's CDR3 is CASSLARQGKEKLFF. The CDR3 DNA reads TGTGCCAGCAGCTTGGCCCGACAGGGCAAAGAAAAACTGTTTTTT.

The V gene is TRBV10-3, the J gene TRBJ2-7; tentatively, D is TRBD2 (6 bases). V lost 3 bases and J lost 2, with 14 bases in between. Germline values: CDR1 ENHRY, CDR2 SYGVKD. The CDR3 is 15 amino acids. The CDR3 loop is CAISEREAGTYEQYF. The CDR3 nucleotides read TGTGCCATCAGTGAAAGGGAGGCGGGGACCTACGAGCAGTACTTC.

The rearrangement uses TRBV5-1 and TRBJ2-7; 9 nucleotides agree with TRBD1. Per germline, CDR1 SGHRS and CDR2 YFSETQ. The CDR3 has 14 amino acids. Unmatched junction bases numbered 4, after V lost 4 bases and J lost 2 bases. In DNA, the CDR3 is TGCGCCAGCAGCGAGGGACAGGGAGCCTACGAGCAGTACTTC. Translated, it gives CASSEGQGAYEQYF. Full variable domain (outside the CDR3, taken from reference TRBV5-1 and TRBJ2-7): KAGVTQTPRYLIKTRGQQVTLSCSPISGHRSVSWYQQTPGQGLQFLFEYFSETQRNKGNFPGRFSGRQFSNSRSEMNVSTLELGDSALYLCASSEGQGAYEQYFGPGTRLTVT.

The V gene is TRBV27, the J gene TRBJ1-2; no firm D call. Trimming cost V 2 bases and J 8 bases, with 12 bases left between them. The CDR3 spans 13 residues. Germline V lookup: CDR1 MNHEY, CDR2 SMNVEV (reference sequence). The CDR3 spells CASSLKPAWGYTF. The DNA of the CDR3 is TGTGCCAGCAGTTTAAAACCTGCTTGGGGCTACACCTTC.

The chain combines TRBV7-9 with TRBJ2-5, with unresolved D. V dropped 5 bases and J dropped 5 bases, with 15 bases sitting between them. The CDR3 contains 14 residues. CDR1 and CDR2 (germline): SEHNR, FQNEAQ (reference sequence). The CDR3 protein is CASSPMGIGETQYF. Here the CDR3 DNA reads TGTGCCAGCAGCCCCATGGGAATTGGGGAGACCCAGTACTTC.

The rearrangement joins TRBV27 to TRBJ2-1, with D possibly TRBD1 on 5 matching bases. CDR3 length: 17 amino acids. The V gene's germline CDR1 is MNHEY and CDR2 SMNVEV (reference sequence). V lost 1 base and J lost 0, with 13 bases in between. The CDR3 coding sequence is TGTGCCAGCAGTTTATGGGCAGGCGACAGCTCCTACAATGAGCAGTTCTTC. Amino acid sequence: CASSLWAGDSSYNEQFF.

This clone counts as medium-sized. The chain employs TRBV4-2 and TRBJ2-5; 11 bases line up with TRBD2. The V gene end was trimmed by 0 bases and the J gene end by 5 bases; junction bases not matched to a gene: 8. CDR3 length: 17 residues. Germline V gene sequence: CDR1 LGHNA, CDR2 YNFKEQ. The chain's CDR3 is CASSQDGMTSGAETQYF. The CDR3 DNA reads as TGTGCCAGCAGCCAAGATGGAATGACTAGCGGGGCCGAGACCCAGTACTTC.

The V gene is TRBV5-1, the J gene TRBJ1-1; D uncertain. Germline lookup yields CDR1 SGHRS and CDR2 YFSETQ. Trimming pared 0 bases from V and 7 bases from J, leaving 16 bases between. This CDR3 has 15 residues. This chain's CDR3 is CASSLVFGLDGEAFF. DNA of the CDR3: TGCGCCAGCAGCTTGGTTTTCGGGCTAGATGGTGAAGCTTTCTTT.

V is TRBV6-5 and J is TRBJ1-5, with D possibly being TRBD1 (5 bases). V lost 0 bases and J lost 4, with 7 bases in between. Germline CDR1 reads MNHEY; CDR2 reads SVGAGI. The CDR3 runs to 14 residues. CDR3 DNA sequence: TGTGCCAGCAGTTACTCGGGGGTAAATCAGCCCCAGCATTTT. It encodes CASSYSGVNQPQHF.